These 3 T cell receptor beta chains were all obtained from the same sample, sequenced in a study of T-cell reconstitution after alpha-beta-depleted transplantation in children. The authors prepared the TCRbeta library with unique molecular identifiers. One entry per CDR3 protein results from TCRdb running MiXCR on the PCR reads. The sample has hundreds of thousands of distinct CDR3 sequences, 13% seen once. Specimen: PBMCs, collected before TCRalphabeta/CD19-depleted stem cell transplant. These receptors all stem from a girl aged 2-15 years with congenital amegakaryocytic thrombocytopenia, due to receive a stem cell transplant.

There are many counts of this clonotype. The rearrangement joins TRBV5-1 to TRBJ1-6; perhaps TRBD1 as D (6 bases). Germline loops: CDR1 SGHRS, CDR2 YFSETQ. The V gene lost 0 bases and the J gene lost 7 bases, with 11 bases spanning the gap. This CDR3 has 15 residues. CDR3 coding DNA: TGCGCCAGCAGCTTGGGCAGGGGCGAAAATTCACCCCTCCACTTT. As protein: CASSLGRGENSPLHF. The full variable domain, with the rest looked up from reference TRBV5-1 and TRBJ1-6, is KAGVTQTPRYLIKTRGQQVTLSCSPISGHRSVSWYQQTPGQGLQFLFEYFSETQRNKGNFPGRFSGRQFSNSRSEMNVSTLELGDSALYLCASSLGRGENSPLHFGNGTRLTVT.

This clonotype was recorded at least ten times. The chain recombines TRBV7-2 with TRBJ2-5; D unclear. The V end lost 2 bases, the J end lost 1 base, and 8 bases lay between the germline ends. Germline V gene data show CDR1 as SGHTA and CDR2 as FQGNSA. This CDR3 spans 14 amino acids. CDR3 sequence: CASSLYEAQETQYF. The CDR3 DNA sequence: TGTGCCAGCAGCTTATATGAGGCCCAAGAGACCCAGTACTTC.

This clonotype was seen many times. The gene calls are TRBV20-1 and TRBJ2-1; 11 bases are a match to TRBD2. With 3 bases clipped from V and 7 bases from J, the junction kept 8 bases outside the gene matches. The germline gives CDR1 DFQATT, CDR2 SNEGSKA (reference sequence). CDR3 length: 15 amino acids. The CDR3 sequence: CSARTPTSGKNEQFF. CDR3 nucleotide sequence: TGCAGTGCTAGGACCCCGACTAGCGGGAAGAATGAGCAGTTCTTC.